The clone carrying this T cell receptor beta chain occurred once. These data come from a study of cytomegalovirus exposure and HLA in healthy donors. In the PCR, 60 Vbeta and 13 Jbeta primers were used. The data were produced by immunoSEQ multiplex PCR, yet TCRdb's version contains in-frame clones alone and is incomplete. The sample carries some 100,000 clones, 74% recorded once. Germline V gene data show CDR1 as MNHNS and CDR2 as SASEGT. The ends were cut back, 6 bases at V and 5 bases at J, with 14 bases in the middle. This CDR3 has 14 residues. The chain joins TRBV6-1 to TRBJ2-1; TRBD2 might be the D (6 bases). Sequenced material: PBMCs. This clonotype was sampled from a human donor in good health. CDR3 nucleotides: TGTGCCAGCAGGGAGAGCGGGTCGCACAATGAGCAGTTCTTC. Protein sequence: CASRESGSHNEQFF.